This TCR beta chain derives from a study of T cell responses to AZD1222 COVID-19 vaccine. Regarding the study as a whole: Spike-specific TCR breadth and depth grew following two AZD1222 doses.

Second-dose groups at about 4 or about 12 weeks were pooled. Of note for this clone: What it binds is unknown.

Using immunoSEQ multiplex PCR, the repertoire was profiled, and TCRdb retains in-frame clones only, with some absent. The data hold approximately 61,000 clones, with about four fifths observed a single time. This CDR3 has 15 amino acids. Germline CDR1 is MDHEN and CDR2 is SYDVKM. After removal of 5 bases from V and 4 bases from J, the junction contained 8 bases not matched to a gene. Sequencing was performed on peripheral blood, taken 28 days after the second AZD1222 dose. This sequence originates from an adult who received the AZD1222 COVID-19 vaccine. The chain combines TRBV28 with TRBJ2-1; 7 bases are a match to TRBD2. The CDR3: CASSPPREKYNEQFF. The CDR3 coding sequence is TGTGCCAGCAGTCCCCCGCGGGAGAAGTACAATGAGCAGTTCTTC.